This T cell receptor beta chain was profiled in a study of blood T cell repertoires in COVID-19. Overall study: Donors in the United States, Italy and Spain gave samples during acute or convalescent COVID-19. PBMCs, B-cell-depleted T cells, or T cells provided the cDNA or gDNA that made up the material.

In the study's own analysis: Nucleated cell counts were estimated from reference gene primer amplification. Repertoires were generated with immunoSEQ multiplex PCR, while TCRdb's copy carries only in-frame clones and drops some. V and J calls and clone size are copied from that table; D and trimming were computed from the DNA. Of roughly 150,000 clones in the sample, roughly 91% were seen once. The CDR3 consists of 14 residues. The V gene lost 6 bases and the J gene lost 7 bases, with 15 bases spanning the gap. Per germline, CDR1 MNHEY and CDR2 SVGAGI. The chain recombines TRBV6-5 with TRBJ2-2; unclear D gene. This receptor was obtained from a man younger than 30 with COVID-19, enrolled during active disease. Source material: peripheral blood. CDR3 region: CASRPPASVGELFF. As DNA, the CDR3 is TGTGCCAGCAGACCCCCTGCTAGTGTCGGGGAGCTGTTTTTT.